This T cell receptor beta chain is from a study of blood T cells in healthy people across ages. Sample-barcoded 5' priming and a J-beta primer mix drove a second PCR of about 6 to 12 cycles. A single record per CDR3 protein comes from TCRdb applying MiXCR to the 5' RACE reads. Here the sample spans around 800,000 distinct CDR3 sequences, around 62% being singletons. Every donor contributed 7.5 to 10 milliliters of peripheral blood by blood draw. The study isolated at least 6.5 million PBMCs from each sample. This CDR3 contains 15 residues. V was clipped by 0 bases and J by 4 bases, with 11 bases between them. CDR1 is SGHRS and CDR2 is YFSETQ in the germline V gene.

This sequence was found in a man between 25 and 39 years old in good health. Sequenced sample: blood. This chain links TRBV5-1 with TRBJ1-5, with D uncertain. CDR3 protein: CASSLDPGGNQPQHF. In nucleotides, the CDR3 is TGCGCCAGCAGCTTGGATCCGGGCGGGAATCAGCCCCAGCATTTT. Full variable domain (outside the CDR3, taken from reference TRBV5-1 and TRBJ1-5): KAGVTQTPRYLIKTRGQQVTLSCSPISGHRSVSWYQQTPGQGLQFLFEYFSETQRNKGNFPGRFSGRQFSNSRSEMNVSTLELGDSALYLCASSLDPGGNQPQHFGDGTRLSIL.